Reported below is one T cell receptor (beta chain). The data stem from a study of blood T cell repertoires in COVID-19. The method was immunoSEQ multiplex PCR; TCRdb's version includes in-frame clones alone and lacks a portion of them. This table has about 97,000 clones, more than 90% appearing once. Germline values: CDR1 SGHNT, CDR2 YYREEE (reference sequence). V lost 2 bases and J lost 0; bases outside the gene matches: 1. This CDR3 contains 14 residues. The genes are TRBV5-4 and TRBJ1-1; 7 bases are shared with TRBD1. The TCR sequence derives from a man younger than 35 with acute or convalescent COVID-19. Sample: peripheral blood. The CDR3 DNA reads TGTGCCAGCAGCTTAGACAGGGTGAACACTGAAGCTTTCTTT. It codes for CASSLDRVNTEAFF.